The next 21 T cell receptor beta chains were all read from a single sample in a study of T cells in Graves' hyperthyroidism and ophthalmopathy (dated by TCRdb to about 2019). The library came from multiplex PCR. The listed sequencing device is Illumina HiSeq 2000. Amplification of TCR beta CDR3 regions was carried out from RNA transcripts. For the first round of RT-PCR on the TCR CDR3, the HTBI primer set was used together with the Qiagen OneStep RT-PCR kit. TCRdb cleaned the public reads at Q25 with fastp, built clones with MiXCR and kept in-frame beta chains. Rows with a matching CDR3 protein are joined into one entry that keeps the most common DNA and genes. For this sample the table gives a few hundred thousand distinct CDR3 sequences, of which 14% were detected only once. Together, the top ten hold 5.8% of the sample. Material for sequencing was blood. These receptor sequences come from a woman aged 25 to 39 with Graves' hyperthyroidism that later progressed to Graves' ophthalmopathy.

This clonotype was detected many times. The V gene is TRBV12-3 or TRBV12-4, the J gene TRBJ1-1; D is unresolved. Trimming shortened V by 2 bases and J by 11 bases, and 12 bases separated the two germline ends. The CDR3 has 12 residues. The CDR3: CASSLFSETAFF. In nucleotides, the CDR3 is TGTGCCAGCAGTTTATTCTCAGAGACGGCTTTCTTT.

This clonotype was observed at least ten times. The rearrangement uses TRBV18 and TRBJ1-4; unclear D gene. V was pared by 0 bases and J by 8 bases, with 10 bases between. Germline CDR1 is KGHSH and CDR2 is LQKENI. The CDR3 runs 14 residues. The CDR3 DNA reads TGTGCCAGCTCACCACCGTCGCGTGAGGAAAAACTGTTTTTT. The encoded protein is CASSPPSREEKLFF.

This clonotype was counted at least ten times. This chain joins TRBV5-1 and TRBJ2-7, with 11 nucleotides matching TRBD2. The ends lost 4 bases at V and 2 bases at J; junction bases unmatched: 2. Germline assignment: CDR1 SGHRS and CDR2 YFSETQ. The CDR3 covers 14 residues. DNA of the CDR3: TGCGCCAGCAGCGTACTAGCGGGAGCCTACGAGCAGTACTTC. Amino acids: CASSVLAGAYEQYF.

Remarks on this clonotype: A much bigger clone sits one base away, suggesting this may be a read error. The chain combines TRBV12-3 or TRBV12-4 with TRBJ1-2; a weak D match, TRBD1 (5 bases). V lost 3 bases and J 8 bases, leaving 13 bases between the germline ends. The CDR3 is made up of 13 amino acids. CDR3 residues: CASSLGEGRGYTF. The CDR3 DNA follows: TGTGCCAGCAGTTTGGGGGAGGGCAGGGGCTACACCTTC.

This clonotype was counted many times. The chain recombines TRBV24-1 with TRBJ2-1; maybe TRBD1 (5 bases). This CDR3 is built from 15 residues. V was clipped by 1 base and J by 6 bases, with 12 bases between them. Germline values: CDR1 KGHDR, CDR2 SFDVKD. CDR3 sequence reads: CATSDFGQGSNEQFF. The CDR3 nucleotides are TGTGCCACCAGTGATTTTGGCCAGGGCAGCAATGAGCAGTTCTTC.

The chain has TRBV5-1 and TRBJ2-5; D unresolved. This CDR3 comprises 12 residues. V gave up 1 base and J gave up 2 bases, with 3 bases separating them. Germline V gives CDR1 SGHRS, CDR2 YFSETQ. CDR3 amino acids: CASSLIQETQYF. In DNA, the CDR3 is TGCGCCAGCAGCTTGATTCAAGAGACCCAGTACTTC.

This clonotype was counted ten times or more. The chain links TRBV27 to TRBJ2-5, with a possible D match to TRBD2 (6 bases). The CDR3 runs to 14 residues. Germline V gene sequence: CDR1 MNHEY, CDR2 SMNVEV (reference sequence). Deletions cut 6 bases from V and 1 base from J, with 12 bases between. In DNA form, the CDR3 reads TGTGCCAGCAGCCCGGGACTTTTCCAAGAGACCCAGTACTTC. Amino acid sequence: CASSPGLFQETQYF.

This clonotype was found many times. The CDR3 here is CASRSGTGVGGAEAFF. The CDR3 bases are TGTGCCAGCAGGTCCGGGACAGGGGTAGGCGGTGCCGAAGCTTTCTTT. This chain joins TRBV28 and TRBJ1-1; TRBD1 aligns across 10 bases. This CDR3 is built from 16 residues. V shed 6 bases, J shed 8 bases, and the junction held 15 bases outside the gene matches. Germline CDR1 reads MDHEN; CDR2 reads SYDVKM.

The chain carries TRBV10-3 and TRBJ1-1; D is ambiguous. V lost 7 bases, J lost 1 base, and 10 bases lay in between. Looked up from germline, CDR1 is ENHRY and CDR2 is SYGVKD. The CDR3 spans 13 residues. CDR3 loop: CAITPDPNTEAFF. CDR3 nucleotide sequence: TGTGCCATCACCCCGGACCCGAACACTGAAGCTTTCTTT.

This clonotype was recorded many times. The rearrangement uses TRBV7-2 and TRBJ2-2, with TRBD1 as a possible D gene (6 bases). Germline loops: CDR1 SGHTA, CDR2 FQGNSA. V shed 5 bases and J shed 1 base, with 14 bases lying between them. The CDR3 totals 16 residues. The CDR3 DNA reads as TGTGCCAGCAGCCGCCAGGGGACAAGGAACACCGGGGAGCTGTTTTTT. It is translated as CASSRQGTRNTGELFF.

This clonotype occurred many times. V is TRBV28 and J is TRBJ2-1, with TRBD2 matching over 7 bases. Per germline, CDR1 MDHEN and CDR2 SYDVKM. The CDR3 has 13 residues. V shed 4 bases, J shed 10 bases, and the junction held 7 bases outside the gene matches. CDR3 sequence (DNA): TGTGCCAGCAGTTCTTTGGTGGGAGGGGAGCAGTTCTTC. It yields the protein CASSSLVGGEQFF. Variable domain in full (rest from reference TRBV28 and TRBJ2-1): DVKVTQSSRYLVKRTGEKVFLECVQDMDHENMFWYRQDPGLGLRLIYFSYDVKMKEKGDIPEGYSVSREKKERFSLILESASTNQTSMYLCASSSLVGGEQFFGPGTRLTVL.

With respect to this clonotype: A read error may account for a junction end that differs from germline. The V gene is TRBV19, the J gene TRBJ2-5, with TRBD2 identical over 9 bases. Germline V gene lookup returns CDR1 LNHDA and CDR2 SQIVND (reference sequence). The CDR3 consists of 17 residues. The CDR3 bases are TGTGCCAGTAGTATCGCCGGGACTAGCCAACTCCAAGGGACCCAGTACTTC. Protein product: CASSIAGTSQLQGTQYF.

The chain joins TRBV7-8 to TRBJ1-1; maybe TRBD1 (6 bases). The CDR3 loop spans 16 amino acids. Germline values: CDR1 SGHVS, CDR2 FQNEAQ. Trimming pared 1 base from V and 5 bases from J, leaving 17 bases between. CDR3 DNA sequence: TGTGCCAGCAGCTTAGTTGGGAGGGGGGTGAGAACTGAAGCTTTCTTT. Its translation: CASSLVGRGVRTEAFF.

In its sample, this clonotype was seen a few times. Here the CDR3 DNA reads TGTGCCAGCAGCCCAAATACAGACAATGGCTACACCTTC. Translated: CASSPNTDNGYTF. V is TRBV4-2 and J is TRBJ1-2, with no clear D. Germline CDR1 and CDR2: LGHNA and YNFKEQ. This CDR3 is 13 amino acids long. The V end lost 4 bases, the J end lost 6 bases, and 12 bases lay between the germline ends.

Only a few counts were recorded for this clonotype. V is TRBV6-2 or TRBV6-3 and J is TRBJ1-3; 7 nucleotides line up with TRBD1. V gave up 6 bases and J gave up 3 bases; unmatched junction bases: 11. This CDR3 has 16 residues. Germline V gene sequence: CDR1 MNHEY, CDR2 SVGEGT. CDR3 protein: CASSLTGLTVGNTIYF. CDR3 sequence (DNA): TGTGCCAGCAGCCTGACAGGGCTTACCGTTGGAAACACCATATATTTT.

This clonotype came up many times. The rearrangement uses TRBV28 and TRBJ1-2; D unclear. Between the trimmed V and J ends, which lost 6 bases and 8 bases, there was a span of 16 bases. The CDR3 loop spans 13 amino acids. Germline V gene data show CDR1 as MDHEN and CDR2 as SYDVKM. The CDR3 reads CASRPFGLGGYTF. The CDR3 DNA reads TGTGCCAGCAGACCTTTCGGGTTGGGAGGCTACACCTTC.

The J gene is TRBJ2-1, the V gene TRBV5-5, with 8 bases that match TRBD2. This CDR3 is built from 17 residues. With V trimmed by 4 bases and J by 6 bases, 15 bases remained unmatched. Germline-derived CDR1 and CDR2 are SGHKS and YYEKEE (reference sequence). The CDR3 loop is CASSPSGSYIAVNEQFF. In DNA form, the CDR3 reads TGTGCCAGCAGCCCCAGCGGGAGCTATATCGCTGTCAATGAGCAGTTCTTC.

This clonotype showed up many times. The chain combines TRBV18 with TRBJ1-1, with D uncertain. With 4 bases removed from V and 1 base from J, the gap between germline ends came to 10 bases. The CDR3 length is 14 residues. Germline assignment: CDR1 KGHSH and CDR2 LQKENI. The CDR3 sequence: CASSQGGQNTEAFF. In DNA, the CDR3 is TGTGCCAGCTCACAGGGAGGTCAGAACACTGAAGCTTTCTTT.

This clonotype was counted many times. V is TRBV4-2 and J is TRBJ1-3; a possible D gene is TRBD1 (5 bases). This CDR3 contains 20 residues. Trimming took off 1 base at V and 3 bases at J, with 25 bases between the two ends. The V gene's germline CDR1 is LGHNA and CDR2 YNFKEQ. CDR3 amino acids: CASSQGDVIAGRRIGNTIYF. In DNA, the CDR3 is TGTGCCAGCAGCCAAGGGGACGTAATTGCAGGACGCAGGATTGGAAACACCATATATTTT.

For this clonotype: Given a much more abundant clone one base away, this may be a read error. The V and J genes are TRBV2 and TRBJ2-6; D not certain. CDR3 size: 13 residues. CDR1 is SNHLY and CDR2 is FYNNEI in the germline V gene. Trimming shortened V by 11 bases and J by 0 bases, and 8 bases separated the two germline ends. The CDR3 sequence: CACVRSGANVLTF. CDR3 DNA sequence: TGTGCCTGCGTACGCTCTGGGGCCAACGTCCTGACTTTC.

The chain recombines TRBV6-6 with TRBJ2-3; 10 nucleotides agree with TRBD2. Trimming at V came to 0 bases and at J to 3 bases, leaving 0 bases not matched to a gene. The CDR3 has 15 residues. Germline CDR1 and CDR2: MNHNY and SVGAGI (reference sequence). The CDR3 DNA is TGTGCCAGCAGTTACTCGACTAGCGGGACAGATACGCAGTATTTT. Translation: CASSYSTSGTDTQYF.